The 32 T cell receptor beta chains below were found in one sample sequenced in a study of somatic mutations in cytotoxic T cells in rheumatoid arthritis. Libraries were prepared by immunoSEQ multiplex PCR; TCRdb keeps only in-frame clonotypes and omits some of them. The table includes 8,000 or so clones, 74% detected once. Sequencing was carried out using CD8+ T cells sorted from blood. The receptor set was obtained from an adult with rheumatoid arthritis.

The rearrangement links TRBV18 to TRBJ2-6; no firm D call. The germline V and J ends were trimmed by 5 bases and 0 bases, with 11 bases remaining between them. The CDR3 spans 16 residues. Germline CDR1 reads KGHSH; CDR2 reads LQKENI. CDR3 loop: CASSIIPSSGANVLTF. The CDR3 nucleotides read TGTGCCAGCTCAATAATTCCTAGCTCTGGGGCCAACGTCCTGACTTTC.

This chain joins TRBV6-4 and TRBJ2-1, with 7 bases fitting TRBD1. V lost 2 bases and J lost 2; bases outside the gene matches: 3. This CDR3 region has 15 residues. Germline-derived CDR1 and CDR2 are MRHNA and SNTAGT. CDR3 loop: CASSDLQGAYNEQFF. CDR3 in DNA: TGTGCCAGCAGTGACCTGCAGGGGGCCTACAATGAGCAGTTCTTC.

The chain carries TRBV6-8 and TRBJ1-2; D is uncertain. The CDR3 is 14 residues long. Germline CDR1 is MNHGY and CDR2 is SAAAGT. V lost 7 bases, J lost 1 base, and 13 bases lay in between. CDR3 amino acids: CASTYRSSNYGYTF. The CDR3 DNA reads TGTGCCAGCACCTATCGATCTAGTAACTATGGCTACACCTTC.

The rearrangement links TRBV19 to TRBJ1-1; 7 bases align to TRBD1. Germline loops: CDR1 LNHDA, CDR2 SQIVND (reference sequence). The CDR3 loop spans 13 amino acids. V trimming: 6 bases; J trimming: 8 bases; junction bases outside the gene matches: 9. Here the CDR3 reads CASRGGSGLEAFF. For the CDR3, the DNA is TGTGCCAGTAGAGGGGGCTCCGGGTTAGAAGCTTTCTTT.

This sequence joins TRBV5-1 and TRBJ2-5; the match to TRBD2 covers 12 bases. Trimming at V came to 3 bases and at J to 5 bases, leaving 11 bases not matched to a gene. CDR1 is SGHRS and CDR2 is YFSETQ in the germline V gene. CDR3 length: 17 amino acids. The CDR3 region has the DNA TGCGCCAGCAGCTATGGACTAGCGGGGATTGTGGGGGAGACCCAGTACTTC. Residues: CASSYGLAGIVGETQYF.

V is TRBV28 and J is TRBJ1-4, with 9 bases aligning to TRBD1. From germline, CDR1 is MDHEN and CDR2 SYDVKM. V shed 4 bases, J shed 5 bases, and the junction held 8 bases outside the gene matches. This CDR3 contains 16 residues. The chain's CDR3 is CASSSPPGQGNEKLFF. As DNA, the CDR3 is TGTGCCAGCAGTTCCCCCCCGGGACAGGGAAATGAAAAACTGTTTTTT.

The J gene is TRBJ1-4, the V gene TRBV4-3, with TRBD1 matching over 9 bases. Germline values: CDR1 LGHNA, CDR2 YSLEER. The V gene end was trimmed by 4 bases and the J gene end by 8 bases; junction bases not matched to a gene: 11. The CDR3 consists of 16 residues. The DNA of the CDR3 is TGCGCCAGCAGCCTCCGAACCGGGACAGGGAACGAAAAACTGTTTTTT. Its protein product is CASSLRTGTGNEKLFF.

Relative to its sample, this clone is large. V gene TRBV10-1 combines with J gene TRBJ2-2; D possibly matches TRBD1 or TRBD2 (5 bases each). Per the germline V gene, CDR1 is WNHNN and CDR2 is SYGVQD (reference sequence). V was cut by 1 base and J by 8 bases, with 11 bases left in between. The CDR3 is 14 amino acids. CDR3 in amino acids: CASSELSGQGELFF. CDR3 bases: TGCGCCAGCAGTGAGTTGTCGGGGCAAGGGGAGCTGTTTTTT.

The chain recombines TRBV27 with TRBJ2-2, with 7 bases lining up with TRBD2. There are 14 residues in the CDR3. V gave up 8 bases and J gave up 3 bases; unmatched junction bases: 6. Germline V CDR1 and CDR2: MNHEY, SMNVEV (reference sequence). CDR3 sequence reads: CASGAGADTGELFF. CDR3 sequence (DNA): TGTGCCAGCGGTGCGGGAGCTGACACCGGGGAGCTGTTTTTT.

CDR3 bases: TGTGCCAGCAGCTTAGGTGACGGGGGGGTTCGAGACGCTGAAGCTTTCTTT. Protein: CASSLGDGGVRDAEAFF. The chain employs TRBV11-2 and TRBJ1-1, with D possibly matching TRBD1 (5 bases). CDR1 and CDR2 (germline): SGHAT, FQNNGV. V lost 1 base, J lost 6 bases, and 21 bases lay in between. CDR3 size: 17 residues.

CDR3 coding DNA: TGCGCCAGCAGCCAAGATCGGGGGACTACCTACAATGAGCAGTTCTTC. Protein: CASSQDRGTTYNEQFF. The rearrangement links TRBV4-3 to TRBJ2-1; 7 bases align to TRBD2. The CDR3 contains 16 residues. Per germline, CDR1 LGHNA and CDR2 YSLEER. Trimming at V came to 0 bases and at J to 2 bases, leaving 4 bases not matched to a gene.

The chain uses TRBV9 and TRBJ2-5, with 16 bases aligning to TRBD2. With V trimmed by 4 bases and J by 4 bases, 7 bases remained unmatched. CDR1 is SGDLS and CDR2 is YYNGEE in the germline V gene. This CDR3 has 17 residues. The CDR3 reads CASSFGTSGGAGETQYF. CDR3 coding DNA: TGTGCCAGCAGCTTCGGGACTAGCGGGGGGGCCGGAGAGACCCAGTACTTC.

This clone was seen only a few times. CDR3 sequence (DNA): TGTGCCTGGAGTGTCGGAGGCCAGGAGACCCAGTACTTC. This codes for CAWSVGGQETQYF. V is TRBV30 and J is TRBJ2-5, with D perhaps matching TRBD2 (5 bases). The CDR3 is made up of 13 amino acids. Germline CDR1 GTSNPN, CDR2 SVGIG (reference sequence). The ends were cut back, 0 bases at V and 5 bases at J, with 10 bases in the middle.

This sequence joins TRBV4-2 and TRBJ1-6, with 8 positions matching TRBD1. CDR1 LGHNA and CDR2 YNFKEQ come from the germline V gene. Trimming removed 5 bases from V and 0 bases from J; junction bases left unmatched: 9. The CDR3 sequence is 18 residues long. The CDR3 here is CASSVGGDRSSYNSPLHF. The DNA for the CDR3 is TGTGCCAGCAGCGTAGGAGGGGACAGGAGCTCCTATAATTCACCCCTCCACTTT.

This chain joins TRBV15 and TRBJ2-1; 7 bases are a match to TRBD2. CDR1 and CDR2 (germline): LNHNV, YYDKDF (reference sequence). The CDR3 has 19 amino acids. With V trimmed by 0 bases and J by 1 base, 12 bases remained unmatched. In nucleotides, the CDR3 is TGTGCCACCAGCAGAGATCGGTTGGGCGGGAGCGGATCCTACAATGAGCAGTTCTTC. Protein sequence: CATSRDRLGGSGSYNEQFF.

The chain employs TRBV7-9 and TRBJ1-4; 7 nucleotides match TRBD1. The CDR3 runs to 18 residues. Trimming removed 4 bases from V and 8 bases from J; junction bases left unmatched: 19. CDR1 and CDR2 from the germline V gene are SEHNR and FQNEAQ (reference sequence). The CDR3 region is CASSSGGGRGRDDEKLFF. The DNA of the CDR3 is TGTGCCAGCAGCTCAGGGGGGGGGCGCGGTCGGGACGACGAAAAACTGTTTTTT.

The rearrangement links TRBV19 to TRBJ1-3; D gene unclear. CDR3 size: 13 residues. Trimming stripped 3 bases from V and 3 bases from J, with 6 bases between. The germline V gene encodes CDR1 LNHDA and CDR2 SQIVND (reference sequence). The CDR3, as DNA: TGTGCCAGTAGTATCGGACTTGGAAACACCATATATTTT. This translates into CASSIGLGNTIYF.

V gene TRBV19 combines with J gene TRBJ1-4; no reliable D call. CDR3 size: 15 residues. Trimming cost V 5 bases and J 4 bases, with 14 bases left between them. CDR1 and CDR2 from the germline V gene are LNHDA and SQIVND (reference sequence). CDR3 loop: CASSPRTGGNEKLFF. The CDR3 coding sequence is TGTGCCAGTAGTCCACGGACGGGCGGTAATGAAAAACTGTTTTTT.

This clone appeared a few times. The rearrangement uses TRBV6-4 and TRBJ2-1; no definite D call. The CDR3 has 14 residues. In germline, CDR1 is MRHNA, CDR2 SNTAGT. Trimming shortened V by 0 bases and J by 7 bases, and 10 bases separated the two germline ends. CDR3: CASSDSPDTNEQFF. The CDR3 coding sequence is TGTGCCAGCAGTGACTCGCCAGATACTAATGAGCAGTTCTTC.

The V and J genes are TRBV2 and TRBJ2-3; TRBD1 is a possible D gene (6 bases). The ends were cut back, 5 bases at V and 3 bases at J, with 18 bases in the middle. CDR1 and CDR2 (germline): SNHLY, FYNNEI. This CDR3 is built from 16 residues. The CDR3 here is CASSTDRSRGTDTQYF. Here the CDR3 DNA reads TGTGCCAGCAGTACCGACAGGTCAAGGGGGACAGATACGCAGTATTTT.

This clone has a handful of counts. The chain links TRBV7-9 to TRBJ1-1; no clear D. CDR3 size: 16 residues. The V end was cut by 5 bases, the J end by 5 bases, with 21 bases between. Per the germline V gene, CDR1 is SEHNR and CDR2 is FQNEAQ (reference sequence). CDR3 sequence: CASSLNSPGSRTEAFF. The CDR3 DNA reads TGTGCCAGCAGCCTAAATTCGCCAGGATCGAGGACTGAAGCTTTCTTT.

The chain employs TRBV28 and TRBJ1-1, with D tentatively TRBD1 (5 bases). Germline CDR1 reads MDHEN; CDR2 reads SYDVKM. The CDR3 sequence is 12 residues long. The V end was cut by 10 bases, the J end by 5 bases, with 14 bases between. CDR3 coding DNA: TGTGCCACTGACAGCTCAATAACTGAAGCTTTCTTT. This codes for CATDSSITEAFF.

The chain carries TRBV6-6 and TRBJ2-1; D may be TRBD2 (5 bases). V was clipped by 8 bases and J by 8 bases, with 10 bases between them. The CDR3 is 11 amino acids. Germline CDR1 is MNHNY and CDR2 is SVGAGI (reference sequence). In DNA, the CDR3 is TGTGCCAGCTTCGAGGGCTATGAGCAGTTCTTC. It yields the protein CASFEGYEQFF.

The chain couples TRBV6-5 to TRBJ1-2; tentatively, D is TRBD1 (6 bases). CDR3 length equals 13 residues. V was cut by 7 bases and J by 4 bases, with 13 bases left in between. CDR1 is MNHEY, CDR2 SVGAGI, per germline. CDR3 nucleotide sequence: TGTGCCAGCACTTCCCCGGACAGCTATGGCTACACCTTC. This codes for CASTSPDSYGYTF.

This clone was observed a few times. The chain is built from TRBV4-2 and TRBJ1-1; no definite D call. CDR3 length: 13 amino acids. V dropped 4 bases and J dropped 4 bases, with 10 bases sitting between them. Germline assignment: CDR1 LGHNA and CDR2 YNFKEQ. The CDR3 loop is CASSPVTVTEAFF. The CDR3 bases are TGTGCCAGCAGCCCGGTAACGGTCACTGAAGCTTTCTTT.

The rearrangement joins TRBV30 to TRBJ1-1; unclear D gene. The germline CDR1 and CDR2 sequences are GTSNPN and SVGIG (reference sequence). The CDR3 length is 12 residues. V lost 2 bases, J lost 7 bases, and 11 bases lay in between. DNA for the CDR3: TGTGCCTGGAGTTTCATGACGGATGAAGCTTTCTTT. Amino acids: CAWSFMTDEAFF. The whole variable domain, remainder taken from reference TRBV30 and TRBJ1-1, is SQTIHQWPATLVQPVGSPLSLECTVEGTSNPNLYWYRQAAGRGLQLLFYSVGIGQISSEVPQNLSASRPQDRQFILSSKKLLLSDSGFYLCAWSFMTDEAFFGQGTRLTVV.

CDR3 sequence (DNA): TGTGCCAGCAGTTTAGTTGTGGGAGGCACTGAAGCTTTCTTT. Its translation: CASSLVVGGTEAFF. V and J are TRBV28 and TRBJ1-1; D is undetermined. The CDR3 is 14 residues long. V dropped 2 bases and J dropped 4 bases, with 11 bases sitting between them. Per the germline V gene, CDR1 is MDHEN and CDR2 is SYDVKM.

The chain links TRBV7-9 to TRBJ1-6; D is undetermined. Germline V gene sequence: CDR1 SEHNR, CDR2 FQNEAQ (reference sequence). The V and J ends lost 6 bases and 8 bases respectively, with 8 bases between them. The CDR3 consists of 12 residues. For the CDR3, the DNA is TGTGCCAGCAGTTGGACTGATTCACCCCTCCACTTT. Protein: CASSWTDSPLHF.

V and J are TRBV7-9 and TRBJ2-1; D is unclear. Per germline, CDR1 SEHNR and CDR2 FQNEAQ (reference sequence). This CDR3 has 11 amino acids. V dropped 2 bases and J dropped 8 bases, with 4 bases sitting between them. The CDR3 DNA sequence: TGTGCCAGCAGCTTAAGTGATGAGCAGTTCTTC. Translating it yields CASSLSDEQFF.

The chain combines TRBV29-1 with TRBJ2-7, with D unresolved. The CDR3 covers 12 residues. The germline V gene encodes CDR1 SQVTM and CDR2 ANQGSEA. The germline V and J ends were trimmed by 5 bases and 4 bases, with 12 bases remaining between them. The CDR3 region is CSVFSGVYEQYF. DNA of the CDR3: TGCAGCGTTTTTTCCGGAGTATACGAGCAGTACTTC.

The CDR3, as DNA: TGTGCCATCTCCGTAGCGGACAGCTCCTACAATGAGCAGTTCTTC. Translated: CAISVADSSYNEQFF. The chain employs TRBV10-3 and TRBJ2-1; D is tentatively TRBD1 or TRBD2 (6 bases each). Looked up from germline, CDR1 is ENHRY and CDR2 is SYGVKD. This CDR3 comprises 15 residues. V lost 8 bases and J 0 bases, leaving 14 bases between the germline ends.

This sequence joins TRBV28 and TRBJ2-6; possibly TRBD1 for D (6 bases). Germline CDR1 is MDHEN and CDR2 is SYDVKM. The CDR3 is 16 residues long. With 5 bases removed from V and 5 bases from J, the gap between germline ends came to 16 bases. CDR3 region: CASSGDTADWANVLTF. The CDR3 DNA reads as TGTGCCAGCAGTGGGGACACGGCGGATTGGGCCAACGTCCTGACTTTC.